A single sample is the source of the 27 T cell receptor beta chains below, sequenced in a study of cytomegalovirus exposure and HLA in healthy donors. Vbeta (60) and Jbeta (13) primers were used in the PCR. Here immunoSEQ multiplex PCR was the method, and the copy in TCRdb shows in-frame clones only, minus some. This table holds 100,000 to 150,000 clones, 80% found once. Sequenced: PBMCs. Receptor source: a man aged 25 to 40 in good health and CMV-seropositive.

V usage is TRBV4-1 and J usage is TRBJ1-5; D gene uncertain. The germline V gene encodes CDR1 MGHRA and CDR2 YSYEKL. The V end was cut by 4 bases, the J end by 0 bases, with 7 bases between. The CDR3 consists of 14 residues. The CDR3 DNA follows: TGCGCCAGCAGCCTCGAGGATAGCAATCAGCCCCAGCATTTT. Translated: CASSLEDSNQPQHF.

The V call is TRBV5-1, the J call TRBJ2-1; D may be TRBD2 (5 bases). Germline CDR1 reads SGHRS; CDR2 reads YFSETQ. The CDR3 extends over 15 amino acids. V shed 6 bases and J shed 5 bases, with 18 bases lying between them. The CDR3 DNA reads as TGCGCCAGCACGCCGCGGGCCGGAAGCGACAATGAGCAGTTCTTC. Translated, it gives CASTPRAGSDNEQFF.

The chain couples TRBV11-2 to TRBJ2-7; a weak D match, TRBD1 (5 bases). Germline lookup yields CDR1 SGHAT and CDR2 FQNNGV. The CDR3 has 14 amino acids. The ends were cut back, 4 bases at V and 0 bases at J, with 10 bases in the middle. The CDR3: CASSSRQSSYEQYF. CDR3 bases: TGTGCCAGCAGCTCACGACAGAGCTCCTACGAGCAGTACTTC.

The gene calls are TRBV5-4 and TRBJ2-7, with TRBD1 matching over 8 bases. V lost 4 bases and J lost 7; bases outside the gene matches: 4. Germline CDR1 and CDR2: SGHNT and YYREEE (reference sequence). This CDR3 has 12 amino acids. CDR3: CASSRNRGEQYF. The CDR3 DNA reads as TGTGCCAGCAGCCGGAACAGGGGGGAGCAGTACTTC.

The chain couples TRBV18 to TRBJ1-4; maybe TRBD1 (5 bases). V lost 1 base and J lost 8, with 8 bases in between. CDR1 KGHSH and CDR2 LQKENI come from the germline V gene. The CDR3 spans 13 residues. The CDR3 spells CASSPRGEEKLFF. In nucleotides, the CDR3 is TGTGCCAGCTCACCACGGGGGGAGGAAAAACTGTTTTTT.

This clone has just one count. The chain recombines TRBV5-1 with TRBJ2-1; no clear D gene. V lost 0 bases and J lost 0, with 7 bases in between. Germline V CDR1 and CDR2: SGHRS, YFSETQ. This CDR3 spans 15 amino acids. DNA for the CDR3: TGCGCCAGCAGCTTGGAACTGAGCTCCTACAATGAGCAGTTCTTC. This translates into CASSLELSSYNEQFF.

J is TRBJ1-1 and V is TRBV27; 8 positions agree with TRBD1. Germline assignment: CDR1 MNHEY and CDR2 SMNVEV (reference sequence). The V gene end was trimmed by 1 base and the J gene end by 7 bases; junction bases not matched to a gene: 8. The CDR3 has 15 amino acids. Here the CDR3 reads CASSLLDDTGGEAFF. Here the CDR3 DNA reads TGTGCCAGCAGTTTATTAGATGACACAGGGGGTGAAGCTTTCTTT.

This clone is a singleton in its sample. The V and J genes are TRBV5-6 and TRBJ1-2; D is unresolved. The CDR3 runs to 12 residues. Germline values: CDR1 SGHDT, CDR2 YYEEEE. V lost 0 bases, J lost 8 bases, and 8 bases lay in between. Here the CDR3 reads CASSLGHTGYTF. CDR3 nucleotide sequence: TGTGCCAGCAGCTTGGGACATACCGGCTACACCTTC.

This clone has only one observation. The chain combines TRBV6-5 with TRBJ2-2; D is unresolved. CDR1 MNHEY and CDR2 SVGAGI come from the germline V gene. Trimming left V 0 bases short and J 7 bases short, with 3 bases between. The CDR3 has 12 amino acids. This CDR3 reads CASSYSYGELFF. In DNA form, the CDR3 reads TGTGCCAGCAGTTACTCGTACGGGGAGCTGTTTTTT.

The rearrangement links TRBV6-1 to TRBJ1-1, with 7 bases identical to TRBD1. The CDR3 sequence is 17 residues long. Germline V gene lookup returns CDR1 MNHNS and CDR2 SASEGT. The junction had 8 bases not matched to a gene; V was cut back by 0 bases and J by 1 base. Here the CDR3 reads CASSEALRRDRNTEAFF. The CDR3 nucleotides are TGTGCCAGCAGTGAAGCGCTACGAAGGGACAGGAACACTGAAGCTTTCTTT.

This chain links TRBV2 with TRBJ1-1, with 10 bases matching TRBD1. V dropped 8 bases and J dropped 4; count of bases not matched to a gene: 7. The CDR3 has 14 residues. Germline CDR1 reads SNHLY; CDR2 reads FYNNEI. The CDR3 loop reads CASYFGTGVTEAFF. CDR3 in DNA: TGTGCCAGCTACTTCGGGACAGGGGTCACTGAAGCTTTCTTT.

The V and J genes are TRBV2 and TRBJ1-2; D is unresolved. CDR1 is SNHLY and CDR2 is FYNNEI in the germline V gene. Trimming cost V 6 bases and J 8 bases, with 25 bases left between them. The CDR3 runs to 16 residues. This CDR3 reads CASRPLGKVLHEGYTF. In DNA form, the CDR3 reads TGTGCCAGCAGGCCACTAGGGAAGGTTCTACATGAGGGCTACACCTTC.

The chain has TRBV19 and TRBJ1-5, with D unclear. The V gene's germline CDR1 is LNHDA and CDR2 SQIVND (reference sequence). The ends were cut back, 3 bases at V and 7 bases at J, with 16 bases in the middle. CDR3 length: 15 amino acids. The CDR3 is CASSINEGLRQPQHF. The CDR3 region has the DNA TGTGCCAGTAGTATTAACGAGGGATTGCGGCAGCCCCAGCATTTT.

The gene calls are TRBV29-1 and TRBJ2-7; 10 nucleotides line up with TRBD2. Germline V gene data show CDR1 as SQVTM and CDR2 as ANQGSEA. The CDR3 consists of 14 residues. The V segment lost 1 base and the J segment 1 base; nucleotides outside the gene matches: 1. The CDR3 is CSVEASGGSYEQYF. CDR3 sequence (DNA): TGCAGCGTTGAAGCTAGCGGGGGATCCTACGAGCAGTACTTC.

V gene TRBV10-3 combines with J gene TRBJ2-7, with 8 bases that match TRBD1. The germline gives CDR1 ENHRY, CDR2 SYGVKD. After removal of 2 bases from V and 3 bases from J, the junction contained 3 bases not matched to a gene. The CDR3 totals 14 residues. The CDR3 coding sequence is TGTGCCATCAGTGAGGACAGGGGTAACTACGAGCAGTACTTC. It translates to CAISEDRGNYEQYF.

The chain is built from TRBV5-1 and TRBJ1-1; TRBD1 might be the D (6 bases). Germline assignment: CDR1 SGHRS and CDR2 YFSETQ. V was shortened by 2 bases and J by 7 bases, with 21 bases between the two germline ends. The CDR3 extends over 16 amino acids. For the CDR3, the DNA is TGCGCCAGCAGCTTACTTACAGGGCAAGGGGGTGGTGAAGCTTTCTTT. Protein sequence: CASSLLTGQGGGEAFF.

The chain uses TRBV14 and TRBJ2-2; maybe TRBD2 (5 bases). CDR1 and CDR2 (germline): SGHDN, FVKESK. V was cut by 4 bases and J by 0 bases, with 9 bases left in between. The CDR3 length is 15 residues. CDR3 sequence reads: CASSRQAANTGELFF. CDR3 in DNA: TGTGCCAGCAGCCGACAAGCGGCGAACACCGGGGAGCTGTTTTTT.

The genes are TRBV7-9 and TRBJ1-3; 7 bases are shared with TRBD1. The germline V gene has CDR1 SEHNR and CDR2 FQNEAQ (reference sequence). There are 15 residues in the CDR3. The trim removed 5 bases at V and 4 bases at J, leaving 8 bases unmatched. The CDR3 sequence is CASSGRTGVGNTIYF. CDR3 nucleotide sequence: TGTGCCAGCAGCGGACGAACAGGGGTCGGAAACACCATATATTTT.

The gene calls are TRBV6-1 and TRBJ1-5, with a tentative D call TRBD1 (5 bases). Trimming pared 1 base from V and 5 bases from J, leaving 15 bases between. The CDR3 covers 16 residues. Germline loops: CDR1 MNHNS, CDR2 SASEGT. The CDR3 nucleotides are TGTGCCAGCAGTGAAGTTGCAGGGAAGGTAGATCAGCCCCAGCATTTT. This translates into CASSEVAGKVDQPQHF.

This CDR3 is CASRAGTGTYNEQFF. The CDR3 nucleotides are TGCGCCAGCAGGGCCGGGACAGGGACATACAATGAGCAGTTCTTC. V gene TRBV5-1 combines with J gene TRBJ2-1, with 9 bases matching TRBD1. The V and J ends lost 5 bases and 4 bases, in that order; junction bases with no gene match: 7. The germline V gene encodes CDR1 SGHRS and CDR2 YFSETQ. CDR3 length: 15 amino acids.

The chain recombines TRBV4-2 with TRBJ1-2, with 8 bases that match TRBD1. Germline V lookup: CDR1 LGHNA, CDR2 YNFKEQ. CDR3 length equals 16 residues. The V gene end was trimmed by 0 bases and the J gene end by 5 bases; junction bases not matched to a gene: 8. The CDR3 region is CASSQDRQGARYGYTF. DNA of the CDR3: TGTGCCAGCAGCCAAGATCGCCAGGGGGCGAGGTATGGCTACACCTTC.

The rearrangement links TRBV6-5 to TRBJ2-7, with D possibly matching TRBD1 (6 bases). The V end lost 6 bases, the J end lost 3 bases, and 15 bases lay between the germline ends. Germline V gene data show CDR1 as MNHEY and CDR2 as SVGAGI. This CDR3 region has 14 residues. CDR3 in amino acids: CASRSQGAGYEQYF. The CDR3 coding sequence is TGTGCCAGCAGATCACAGGGCGCCGGCTACGAGCAGTACTTC.

CDR3 region: CASEPGQGARGEKLFF. Written as DNA, the CDR3 is TGTGCCAGCGAACCGGGACAGGGGGCAAGGGGAGAAAAACTGTTTTTT. V usage is TRBV2 and J usage is TRBJ1-4; 12 bases are a match to TRBD1. Unmatched junction bases numbered 12, after V lost 8 bases and J lost 8 bases. CDR1 is SNHLY and CDR2 is FYNNEI in the germline V gene. The CDR3 spans 16 residues.

This clone showed up just a few times. This chain uses TRBV10-3 with TRBJ2-1, with D possibly TRBD1 on 5 matching bases. The germline V gene has CDR1 ENHRY and CDR2 SYGVKD. V lost 3 bases, J lost 15 bases, and 18 bases lay in between. The CDR3 loop spans 13 amino acids. CDR3 sequence: CAISDNSRQYGFF. The CDR3 nucleotides read TGTGCCATCAGTGATAATAGTCGACAGTATGGGTTCTTC.

The chain uses TRBV12-5 and TRBJ1-5; a possible D gene is TRBD1 (6 bases). The CDR3 sequence is 17 residues long. CDR1 and CDR2 (germline): LGHNT, FRNRAP. Trimming removed 2 bases at V and 2 bases at J, with 16 bases between. The CDR3 DNA is TGTGCTAGTGGTTTGAAGGTCGACAGGTTGGGCAATCAGCCCCAGCATTTT. This codes for CASGLKVDRLGNQPQHF.

In DNA form, the CDR3 reads TGTGCCAGCAGCTCCAGGACAGCCAATCAGCCCCAGCATTTT. This sequence encodes CASSSRTANQPQHF. The chain has TRBV7-8 and TRBJ1-5; the D gene is possibly TRBD1 (6 bases). V shed 4 bases and J shed 3 bases, with 10 bases lying between them. CDR1 and CDR2 from the germline V gene are SGHVS and FQNEAQ. This CDR3 is 14 amino acids long.

This clone turned up a few times. This chain links TRBV9 with TRBJ1-4; 7 nucleotides match TRBD1. The CDR3 contains 13 residues. V dropped 3 bases and J dropped 8; count of bases not matched to a gene: 4. The germline CDR1 and CDR2 sequences are SGDLS and YYNGEE. CDR3 coding DNA: TGTGCCAGCAGCGGACAGGGAGACGAAAAACTGTTTTTT. Residues: CASSGQGDEKLFF.